This T cell receptor (beta chain) is drawn from a study of CD8 T cells in ankylosing spondylitis. Regarding the study as a whole: Seemingly distinctive of ankylosing spondylitis blood was a TCR beta motif formed by eight highly homologous variants.

The CDR3 contains 13 residues. Trimming stripped 6 bases from V and 5 bases from J, with 14 bases between. TCRdb analysed the 5' RACE reads with MiXCR anew, one entry per CDR3 protein. This table has 330,000 or so distinct CDR3 sequences, around 7.6% appearing once. This clonotype was detected ten times or more. As yet, its antigen is unknown. The chain joins TRBV12-3 or TRBV12-4 to TRBJ2-7; D is unresolved. The specimen sequenced was blood, either unsorted or a sorted T cell fraction (not recorded which). This sequence originates from a male donor with ankylosing spondylitis. The CDR3 reads CASSPLGFNEQYF. The CDR3 DNA reads TGTGCCAGCAGCCCTCTAGGGTTCAACGAGCAGTACTTC.